Below, 31 T cell receptor beta chains from the same sample are listed, as sequenced in a study of CD4+ T cells in melanoma. TCRdb keeps only in-frame clones here, not all; method: immunoSEQ multiplex PCR. The data show 140,000 or so clones, with 85% to 95% seen just once and 1.5% held by the top ten. The receptors were gathered from a human donor with melanoma.

The genes are TRBV2 and TRBJ1-5, with D unresolved. The CDR3 is 14 amino acids. V gave up 3 bases and J gave up 0 bases, with 6 bases separating them. Germline V gene sequence: CDR1 SNHLY, CDR2 FYNNEI. The CDR3 region is CASSDINSNQPQHF. DNA for the CDR3: TGTGCCAGCAGTGACATTAATAGCAATCAGCCCCAGCATTTT.

V and J are TRBV30 and TRBJ1-4; TRBD1 matches at 7 bases. Trimming removed 2 bases from V and 8 bases from J; junction bases left unmatched: 5. The CDR3 consists of 13 residues. Germline assignment: CDR1 GTSNPN and CDR2 SVGIG (reference sequence). The CDR3 region is CAWSTGVGEKLFF. CDR3 nucleotides: TGTGCCTGGAGTACAGGGGTCGGCGAAAAACTGTTTTTT.

Regarding this clone: This CDR3 is also generated by other DNA sequences in the sample. This chain uses TRBV10-3 with TRBJ1-5, with 9 bases matching TRBD1. With V trimmed by 6 bases and J by 3 bases, 6 bases remained unmatched. The CDR3 consists of 15 residues. Germline CDR1 is ENHRY and CDR2 is SYGVKD. For the CDR3, the DNA is TGTGCCATCAGCACCGGGACAGGGTCCAATCAGCCCCAGCATTTT. This encodes CAISTGTGSNQPQHF.

This clone came up a few times. This chain connects TRBV2 to TRBJ1-1; D possibly corresponds to TRBD1 (5 bases). Trimming stripped 4 bases from V and 6 bases from J, with 9 bases between. CDR3 length: 12 amino acids. CDR1 is SNHLY and CDR2 is FYNNEI in the germline V gene. Here the CDR3 DNA reads TGTGCCAGCAGTGGGGGCGCGGCTGAAGCTTTCTTT. Encoded protein: CASSGGAAEAFF. Supplemented by reference TRBV2 and TRBJ1-1, the full variable domain reads EPEVTQTPSHQVTQMGQEVILRCVPISNHLYFYWYRQILGQKVEFLVSFYNNEISEKSEIFDDQFSVERPDGSNFTLKIRSTKLEDSAMYFCASSGGAAEAFFGQGTRLTVV.

This clone has only one observation. The chain combines TRBV9 with TRBJ2-1; D tentatively fits TRBD1 or TRBD2 (5 bases each). Deletions cut 0 bases from V and 1 base from J, with 5 bases between. This CDR3 spans 14 amino acids. CDR1 and CDR2 (germline): SGDLS, YYNGEE. CDR3 amino acids: CASSVGGSYNEQFF. In nucleotides, the CDR3 is TGTGCCAGCAGCGTAGGGGGGTCCTACAATGAGCAGTTCTTC.

V and J are TRBV10-3 and TRBJ1-2; TRBD1 agrees at 8 bases. This CDR3 spans 13 amino acids. The V gene's germline CDR1 is ENHRY and CDR2 SYGVKD. The junction had 0 bases not matched to a gene; V was cut back by 6 bases and J by 0 bases. The CDR3 reads CAIRGQANYGYTF. CDR3 DNA sequence: TGTGCCATCAGGGGACAGGCTAACTATGGCTACACCTTC.

The chain has TRBV5-1 and TRBJ1-1; 7 nucleotides align to TRBD1. CDR1 SGHRS and CDR2 YFSETQ come from the germline V gene. This CDR3 region has 14 residues. The V and J ends lost 5 bases and 4 bases, in that order; junction bases with no gene match: 8. The CDR3 DNA reads as TGCGCCAGCAGTCCAGGAGCAGGGGGCACTGAAGCTTTCTTT. Residues: CASSPGAGGTEAFF.

J is TRBJ2-1 and V is TRBV5-6; no firm D call. In germline, CDR1 is SGHDT, CDR2 YYEEEE. V was trimmed by 0 bases and J by 9 bases, leaving 7 bases between them. The CDR3 consists of 12 residues. CDR3 in amino acids: CASSLVLGEQFF. The DNA of the CDR3 is TGTGCCAGCAGCTTGGTCCTCGGTGAGCAGTTCTTC.

CDR3 amino acids: CASSDWGAYGYTF. The CDR3 DNA reads TGTGCCAGCAGCGATTGGGGGGCATATGGCTACACCTTC. This chain links TRBV5-5 with TRBJ1-2, with D maybe TRBD1 (6 bases). This CDR3 is built from 13 residues. Trimming left V 4 bases short and J 5 bases short, with 12 bases between. The germline V gene encodes CDR1 SGHKS and CDR2 YYEKEE (reference sequence).

The chain is built from TRBV29-1 and TRBJ2-3; 9 nucleotides match TRBD1. CDR3 size: 14 residues. In germline, CDR1 is SQVTM, CDR2 ANQGSEA. The ends lost 6 bases at V and 1 base at J; junction bases unmatched: 5. The CDR3 is CSVRDRAGTDTQYF. DNA for the CDR3: TGCAGCGTGAGGGACAGGGCCGGCACAGATACGCAGTATTTT.

The chain recombines TRBV5-5 with TRBJ2-7; TRBD1 might be the D (5 bases). Germline V lookup: CDR1 SGHKS, CDR2 YYEKEE (reference sequence). Between the trimmed V and J ends, which lost 3 bases and 2 bases, there was a span of 12 bases. This CDR3 is built from 14 residues. As DNA, the CDR3 is TGTGCCAGCAGCTGGGGCGTGGGAACCTACGAGCAGTACTTC. It codes for CASSWGVGTYEQYF.

This chain connects TRBV7-9 to TRBJ2-7, with 12 bases lining up with TRBD1. The germline V gene encodes CDR1 SEHNR and CDR2 FQNEAQ (reference sequence). The CDR3 is 17 residues long. V gave up 3 bases and J gave up 2 bases; unmatched junction bases: 8. The CDR3 loop is CASSFRDRGPQAYEQYF. In nucleotides, the CDR3 is TGTGCCAGCAGCTTTAGGGACAGGGGGCCTCAAGCCTACGAGCAGTACTTC.

This clone came up a few times. This chain uses TRBV6-1 with TRBJ1-1; D is unresolved. The germline V gene has CDR1 MNHNS and CDR2 SASEGT. The CDR3 runs to 12 residues. With 7 bases removed from V and 4 bases from J, the gap between germline ends came to 10 bases. CDR3 DNA sequence: TGTGCCAGCACTACCTGGGGCACTGAAGCTTTCTTT. This translates into CASTTWGTEAFF.

The chain links TRBV6-6 to TRBJ2-1, with TRBD2 as a possible D gene (5 bases). With 5 bases removed from V and 9 bases from J, the gap between germline ends came to 8 bases. This CDR3 is built from 11 residues. Looked up from germline, CDR1 is MNHNY and CDR2 is SVGAGI (reference sequence). The CDR3 protein is CASSLEGEQFF. In nucleotides, the CDR3 is TGTGCCAGCAGTCTAGAGGGTGAGCAGTTCTTC.

CDR3 region: CASNGYRDNSPLHF. CDR3 DNA sequence: TGTGCCAGCAACGGGTACAGGGATAATTCACCCCTCCACTTT. The gene calls are TRBV2 and TRBJ1-6; D is possibly TRBD1 (6 bases). The V gene's germline CDR1 is SNHLY and CDR2 FYNNEI. V was trimmed by 7 bases and J by 5 bases, leaving 12 bases between them. This CDR3 has 14 amino acids.

This chain links TRBV12-5 with TRBJ1-5; weak D call: TRBD1 (5 bases). In germline, CDR1 is LGHNT, CDR2 FRNRAP. Trimming pared 2 bases from V and 3 bases from J, leaving 17 bases between. This CDR3 is 17 amino acids long. CDR3: CASGLILGTDYNQPQHF. The CDR3 DNA reads TGTGCTAGTGGTTTGATTTTGGGGACGGACTACAATCAGCCCCAGCATTTT.

This chain links TRBV5-8 with TRBJ2-7, with D possibly called TRBD1 or TRBD2 (5 bases each). Trimming shortened V by 1 base and J by 2 bases, and 13 bases separated the two germline ends. This CDR3 has 15 residues. Germline CDR1 is SGHTS and CDR2 is YDEGEE. CDR3 sequence: CASSLSGSKPYEQYF. The CDR3 nucleotides read TGTGCCAGCAGCTTGTCAGGGAGTAAGCCCTACGAGCAGTACTTC. Based on the CDR3 plus reference TRBV5-8 and TRBJ2-7, the full variable domain is EAGVTQSPTHLIKTRGQQATLRCSPISGHTSVYWYQQALGLGLQFLLWYDEGEERNRGNFPPRFSGRQFPNYSSELNVNALELEDSALYLCASSLSGSKPYEQYFGPGTRLTVT.

The chain employs TRBV9 and TRBJ2-1; D ambiguous. The germline V gene has CDR1 SGDLS and CDR2 YYNGEE. This CDR3 contains 19 residues. The ends were cut back, 0 bases at V and 0 bases at J, with 19 bases in the middle. The CDR3: CASSVDPIWAQSSYNEQFF. Here the CDR3 DNA reads TGTGCCAGCAGCGTAGACCCCATTTGGGCACAGAGCTCCTACAATGAGCAGTTCTTC.

The chain is built from TRBV6-1 and TRBJ1-4; D perhaps matches TRBD1 (6 bases). The CDR3 covers 15 residues. CDR1 is MNHNS, CDR2 SASEGT, per germline. V was shortened by 4 bases and J by 4 bases, with 13 bases between the two germline ends. The CDR3 nucleotides read TGTGCCAGCAGTGTCTCCGGACAGAATAATGAAAAACTGTTTTTT. It is translated as CASSVSGQNNEKLFF.

The rearrangement uses TRBV29-1 and TRBJ2-5, with 8 bases matching TRBD2. The CDR3 sequence is 12 residues long. The junction had 6 bases not matched to a gene; V was cut back by 7 bases and J by 5 bases. In germline, CDR1 is SQVTM, CDR2 ANQGSEA. This chain's CDR3 is CSGTGGAETQYF. The CDR3, as DNA: TGCAGCGGGACGGGGGGGGCCGAGACCCAGTACTTC.

CDR3 coding DNA: TGTGCCAGCAGCATCGACGGGCGCACCTCCTACGAGCAGTACTTC. Amino acids: CASSIDGRTSYEQYF. The gene calls are TRBV6-1 and TRBJ2-7; D is unresolved. The CDR3 covers 15 residues. Germline CDR1 is MNHNS and CDR2 is SASEGT. The V end was cut by 6 bases, the J end by 0 bases, with 15 bases between.

CDR3 DNA: TGTGCCAGCAGCTTGCCAGGTCAAGAGACCCAGTACTTC. Translating it yields CASSLPGQETQYF. The genes are TRBV5-6 and TRBJ2-5; D not certain. The CDR3 extends over 13 amino acids. V was trimmed by 1 base and J by 2 bases, leaving 6 bases between them. Germline V gives CDR1 SGHDT, CDR2 YYEEEE.

The genes are TRBV9 and TRBJ1-2; D is undetermined. The germline CDR1 and CDR2 sequences are SGDLS and YYNGEE. V was shortened by 3 bases and J by 7 bases, with 13 bases between the two germline ends. The CDR3 has 13 amino acids. The CDR3 DNA follows: TGTGCCAGCAGCGCCGGTGGTGGGCTTGGCTACACCTTC. Its translation is CASSAGGGLGYTF. Looking up the rest from reference TRBV9 and TRBJ1-2 gives the full variable domain: DSGVTQTPKHLITATGQRVTLRCSPRSGDLSVYWYQQSLDQGLQFLIQYYNGEERAKGNILERFSAQQFPDLHSELNLSSLELGDSALYFCASSAGGGLGYTFGSGTRLTVV.

The rearrangement joins TRBV23-1 to TRBJ2-7, with TRBD1 matching over 7 bases. TRBV23-1 is an ORF, with its function uncertain. The CDR3 is 15 residues long. V was pared by 4 bases and J by 0 bases, with 6 bases of the junction left unmatched. The CDR3 bases are TGCGCCAGCAGTCGGGCCCGGGACAGCTCCTACGAGCAGTACTTC. Protein sequence: CASSRARDSSYEQYF.

This sequence joins TRBV7-2 and TRBJ1-1; maybe TRBD1 (5 bases). The CDR3 has 14 amino acids. V dropped 2 bases and J dropped 4 bases, with 11 bases sitting between them. Germline V gives CDR1 SGHTA, CDR2 FQGNSA. CDR3 amino acids: CASSLTGGGTEAFF. For the CDR3, the DNA is TGTGCCAGCAGCTTAACCGGCGGGGGCACTGAAGCTTTCTTT.

The chain couples TRBV15 to TRBJ2-7, with 8 bases matching TRBD1. Germline values: CDR1 LNHNV, CDR2 YYDKDF (reference sequence). This CDR3 region has 16 residues. J lost 4 bases, V lost 0 bases, and 8 bases had no gene match. The DNA for the CDR3 is TGTGCCACCAGCAGAGATTACGTGACAGGGGCATACGAGCAGTACTTC. Residues: CATSRDYVTGAYEQYF.

The CDR3 is CASSYSQGGNEQFF. The CDR3 DNA follows: TGTGCCAGCAGTTACTCGCAAGGGGGCAATGAGCAGTTCTTC. The V gene is TRBV6-5, the J gene TRBJ2-1; a weak D match, TRBD1 (6 bases). The CDR3 has 14 amino acids. Per the germline V gene, CDR1 is MNHEY and CDR2 is SVGAGI. Between the trimmed V and J ends, which lost 0 bases and 6 bases, there was a span of 9 bases.

The rearrangement links TRBV4-1 to TRBJ1-4, with 10 bases that match TRBD1. From germline, CDR1 is MGHRA and CDR2 YSYEKL. The CDR3 is made up of 14 amino acids. With V trimmed by 1 base and J by 7 bases, 0 bases remained unmatched. CDR3 sequence reads: CASSQGDRGEKLFF. CDR3 coding DNA: TGCGCCAGCAGCCAAGGGGACAGGGGTGAAAAACTGTTTTTT.

This chain connects TRBV6-5 to TRBJ1-1; TRBD1 is a possible D gene (6 bases). V shed 3 bases and J shed 1 base, with 9 bases lying between them. The germline CDR1 and CDR2 sequences are MNHEY and SVGAGI. This CDR3 has 14 amino acids. CDR3 nucleotides: TGTGCCAGCAGTTATACGACAGGGAACACTGAAGCTTTCTTT. It is translated as CASSYTTGNTEAFF.

The rearrangement links TRBV29-1 to TRBJ2-5; TRBD2 matches at 14 bases. V gave up 6 bases and J gave up 2 bases; unmatched junction bases: 2. This CDR3 is built from 14 residues. Per the germline V gene, CDR1 is SQVTM and CDR2 is ANQGSEA. In nucleotides, the CDR3 is TGCAGCGTCGGGACTAGCGGGGGACAAGAGACCCAGTACTTC. It encodes CSVGTSGGQETQYF.

The chain couples TRBV29-1 to TRBJ1-1; D is unresolved. The CDR3 is made up of 15 amino acids. V shed 2 bases and J shed 3 bases, with 16 bases lying between them. Germline-derived CDR1 and CDR2 are SQVTM and ANQGSEA. In DNA form, the CDR3 reads TGCAGCGTTGAAAGAGCGGGTAGACGAGACACTGAAGCTTTCTTT. It yields the protein CSVERAGRRDTEAFF.